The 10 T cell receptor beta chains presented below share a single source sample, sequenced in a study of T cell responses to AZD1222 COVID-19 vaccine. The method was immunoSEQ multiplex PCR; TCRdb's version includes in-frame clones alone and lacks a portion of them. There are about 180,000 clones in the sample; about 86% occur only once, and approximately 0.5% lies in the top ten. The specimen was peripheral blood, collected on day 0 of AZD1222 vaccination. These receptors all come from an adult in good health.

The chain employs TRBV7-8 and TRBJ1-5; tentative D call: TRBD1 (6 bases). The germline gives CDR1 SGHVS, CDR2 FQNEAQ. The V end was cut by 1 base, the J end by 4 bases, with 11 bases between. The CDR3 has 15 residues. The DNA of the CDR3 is TGTGCCAGCAGCTTAGGTGAGGGGACAAATCAGCCCCAGCATTTT. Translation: CASSLGEGTNQPQHF.

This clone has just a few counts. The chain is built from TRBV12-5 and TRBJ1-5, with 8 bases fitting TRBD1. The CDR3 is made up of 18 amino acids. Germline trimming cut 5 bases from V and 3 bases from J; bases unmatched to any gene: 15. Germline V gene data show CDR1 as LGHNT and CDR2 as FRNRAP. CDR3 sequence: CASGRESRGLTSNQPQHF. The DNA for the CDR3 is TGTGCTAGTGGTCGTGAAAGCAGGGGGCTTACTTCCAATCAGCCCCAGCATTTT.

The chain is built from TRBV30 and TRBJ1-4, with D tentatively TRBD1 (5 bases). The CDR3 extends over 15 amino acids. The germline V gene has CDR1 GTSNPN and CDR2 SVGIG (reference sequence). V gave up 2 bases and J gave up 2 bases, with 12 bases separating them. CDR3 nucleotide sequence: TGTGCCTGGAGTCCCCGCGGGGGGACTAATGAAAAACTGTTTTTT. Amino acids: CAWSPRGGTNEKLFF.

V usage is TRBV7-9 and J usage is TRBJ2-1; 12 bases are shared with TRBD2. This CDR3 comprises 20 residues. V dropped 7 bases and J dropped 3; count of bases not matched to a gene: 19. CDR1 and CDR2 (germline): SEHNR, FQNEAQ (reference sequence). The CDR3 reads CASTRERASGRAQRYNEQFF. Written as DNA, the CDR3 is TGTGCCAGCACCCGGGAGAGGGCTAGCGGGAGGGCCCAGCGCTACAATGAGCAGTTCTTC.

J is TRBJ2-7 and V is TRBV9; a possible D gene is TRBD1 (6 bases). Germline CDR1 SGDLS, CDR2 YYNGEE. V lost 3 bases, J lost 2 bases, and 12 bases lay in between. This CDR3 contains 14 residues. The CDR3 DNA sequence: TGTGCCAGCAGCGGGCAGGGGCACCCCTACGAGCAGTACTTC. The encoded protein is CASSGQGHPYEQYF.

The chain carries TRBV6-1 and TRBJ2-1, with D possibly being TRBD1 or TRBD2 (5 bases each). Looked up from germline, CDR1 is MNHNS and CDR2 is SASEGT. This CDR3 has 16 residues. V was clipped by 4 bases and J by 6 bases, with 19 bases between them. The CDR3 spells CASSGDLLNWGNEQFF. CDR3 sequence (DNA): TGTGCCAGCAGTGGGGACCTGCTGAATTGGGGCAATGAGCAGTTCTTC.

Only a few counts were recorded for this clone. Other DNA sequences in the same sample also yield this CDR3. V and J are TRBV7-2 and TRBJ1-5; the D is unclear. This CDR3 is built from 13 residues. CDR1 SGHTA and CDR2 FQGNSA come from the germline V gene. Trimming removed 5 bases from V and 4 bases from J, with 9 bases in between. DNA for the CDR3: TGTGCCAGCAGCCCTCACACGAATCAGCCCCAGCATTTT. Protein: CASSPHTNQPQHF.

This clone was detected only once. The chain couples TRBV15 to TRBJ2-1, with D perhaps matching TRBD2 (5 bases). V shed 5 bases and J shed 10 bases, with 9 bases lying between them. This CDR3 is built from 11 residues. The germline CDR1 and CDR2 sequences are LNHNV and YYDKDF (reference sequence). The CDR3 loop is CATSARLEQFF. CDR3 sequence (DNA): TGTGCCACCAGCGCCCGACTAGAGCAGTTCTTC.

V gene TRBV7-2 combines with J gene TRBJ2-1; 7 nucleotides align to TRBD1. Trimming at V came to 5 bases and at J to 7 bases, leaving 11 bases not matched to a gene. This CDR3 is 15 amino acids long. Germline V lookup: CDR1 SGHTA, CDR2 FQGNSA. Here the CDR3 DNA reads TGTGCCAGCAGCACGGGACAGCTACCGAAGAATGAGCAGTTCTTC. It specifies CASSTGQLPKNEQFF. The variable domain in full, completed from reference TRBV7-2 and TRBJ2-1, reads GAGVSQSPSNKVTEKGKDVELRCDPISGHTALYWYRQSLGQGLEFLIYFQGNSAPDKSGLPSDRFSAERTGGSVSTLTIQRTQQEDSAVYLCASSTGQLPKNEQFFGPGTRLTVL.

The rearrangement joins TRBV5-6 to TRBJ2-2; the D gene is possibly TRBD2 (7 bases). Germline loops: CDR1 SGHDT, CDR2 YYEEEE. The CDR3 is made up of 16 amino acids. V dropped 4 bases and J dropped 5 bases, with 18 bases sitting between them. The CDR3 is CASSLGGRRTTGELFF. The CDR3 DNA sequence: TGTGCCAGCAGCCTCGGGGGGCGTAGAACAACCGGGGAGCTGTTTTTT.